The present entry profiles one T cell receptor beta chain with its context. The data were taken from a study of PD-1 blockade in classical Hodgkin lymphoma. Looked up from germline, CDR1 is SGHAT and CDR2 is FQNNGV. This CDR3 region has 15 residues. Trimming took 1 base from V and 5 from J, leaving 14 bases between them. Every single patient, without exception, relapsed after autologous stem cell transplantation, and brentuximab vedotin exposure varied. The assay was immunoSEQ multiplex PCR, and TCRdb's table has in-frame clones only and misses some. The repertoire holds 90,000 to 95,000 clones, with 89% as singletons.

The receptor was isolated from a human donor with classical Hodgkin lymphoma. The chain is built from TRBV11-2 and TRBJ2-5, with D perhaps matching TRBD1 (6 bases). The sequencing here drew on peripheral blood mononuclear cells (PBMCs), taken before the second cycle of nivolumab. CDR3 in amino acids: CASSLGGGGPETQYF. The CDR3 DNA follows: TGTGCCAGCAGCTTAGGTGGGGGCGGTCCGGAGACCCAGTACTTC.